Below, 3 T cell receptor beta chains from the same sample are listed, as sequenced in a study of CD8+ T cells in alopecia areata. Regarding treatment: oral pan-JAK inhibitor, 5-10 mg twice daily. TCR sequencing used cDNA made by reverse transcription of extracted RNA. Data came from immunoSEQ multiplex PCR; TCRdb stores just in-frame clones and leaves some out. The table lists 270,000 or so clones, roughly 60% of them singletons, with less than 2% in the top ten. Sequencing used CD4+ T cells sorted from blood, obtained at week 24, from a patient treated with tofacitinib. The receptors come from a human donor with alopecia areata.

The table lists this clone with a few counts. The rearrangement uses TRBV9 and TRBJ1-3, with 9 bases matching TRBD1. There are 16 residues in the CDR3. Germline CDR1 SGDLS, CDR2 YYNGEE. Unmatched junction bases numbered 5, after V lost 2 bases and J lost 2 bases. The CDR3 here is CASSVAGQGAGNTIYF. Written as DNA, the CDR3 is TGTGCCAGCAGCGTTGCGGGACAGGGTGCTGGAAACACCATATATTTT.

V gene TRBV7-2 combines with J gene TRBJ2-7; D gene unclear. Germline CDR1 reads SGHTA; CDR2 reads FQGNSA. This CDR3 spans 12 amino acids. V dropped 5 bases and J dropped 2 bases, with 7 bases sitting between them. CDR3 protein: CASSQNTYEQYF. The CDR3 coding sequence is TGTGCCAGCAGCCAAAACACCTACGAGCAGTACTTC.

This clone showed up just a few times. The rearrangement links TRBV29-1 to TRBJ2-2; TRBD2 matches at 8 bases. The J segment lost 4 bases and the V segment lost 1 base, leaving 5 bases of the junction unmatched. Germline CDR1 reads SQVTM; CDR2 reads ANQGSEA. CDR3 size: 15 residues. The CDR3 region has the DNA TGCAGCGTTGAAGTAGCGGGGTTGAGCACCGGGGAGCTGTTTTTT. Protein: CSVEVAGLSTGELFF.